Following are 9 T cell receptor beta chains from one sample sequenced in a study of blood T cell repertoires in COVID-19. The table came from immunoSEQ multiplex PCR; TCRdb's copy has only in-frame clones and leaves some out. The repertoire holds approximately 200,000 clones, with approximately 86% as singletons. Sample: PBMCs or T cells enriched from blood (not recorded which). The origin of the receptors is a woman in her 30s who had been exposed to COVID-19.

DNA of the CDR3: TGCGCCAGCAGTCCAGGCGACTACTACGAGCAGTACTTC. Translated, it gives CASSPGDYYEQYF. The rearrangement joins TRBV5-1 to TRBJ2-7, with D tentatively TRBD2 (5 bases). V was pared by 5 bases and J by 3 bases, with 12 bases between. The germline gives CDR1 SGHRS, CDR2 YFSETQ. The CDR3 is made up of 13 amino acids.

The chain has TRBV27 and TRBJ1-2; 9 positions match TRBD1. V was pared by 5 bases and J by 4 bases, with 8 bases of the junction left unmatched. The CDR3 totals 15 residues. CDR1 and CDR2 (germline): MNHEY, SMNVEV (reference sequence). The CDR3 region has the DNA TGTGCCAGCAGTCACTGGGACAGGGTGCCCTATGGCTACACCTTC. Amino acid sequence: CASSHWDRVPYGYTF.

The chain combines TRBV27 with TRBJ1-1; no definite D call. CDR1 is MNHEY and CDR2 is SMNVEV in the germline V gene (reference sequence). V was shortened by 3 bases and J by 1 base, with 6 bases between the two germline ends. This CDR3 is 13 amino acids long. In nucleotides, the CDR3 is TGTGCCAGCAGTTTCCAGGAGAACACTGAAGCTTTCTTT. Protein sequence: CASSFQENTEAFF.

This chain connects TRBV30 to TRBJ1-2, with D perhaps matching TRBD1 (5 bases). The ends were cut back, 2 bases at V and 4 bases at J, with 17 bases in the middle. Germline CDR1 is GTSNPN and CDR2 is SVGIG (reference sequence). The CDR3 loop spans 15 amino acids. This CDR3 is CAWSLRDGGSYGYTF. The CDR3 nucleotides read TGTGCCTGGAGTTTGAGGGACGGGGGGAGCTATGGCTACACCTTC.

The V and J genes are TRBV19 and TRBJ1-1, with D unresolved. Germline V lookup: CDR1 LNHDA, CDR2 SQIVND (reference sequence). Trimming took 5 bases from V and 6 from J, leaving 13 bases between them. This CDR3 spans 13 amino acids. The CDR3 region is CASSSGLFSEAFF. CDR3 coding DNA: TGTGCCAGTAGTTCAGGACTATTTTCTGAAGCTTTCTTT. Full variable domain (outside the CDR3, taken from reference TRBV19 and TRBJ1-1): DGGITQSPKYLFRKEGQNVTLSCEQNLNHDAMYWYRQDPGQGLRLIYYSQIVNDFQKGDIAEGYSVSREKKESFPLTVTSAQKNPTAFYLCASSSGLFSEAFFGQGTRLTVV.

This clone has a handful of counts. The chain employs TRBV19 and TRBJ2-1, with 10 bases that match TRBD2. CDR1 LNHDA and CDR2 SQIVND come from the germline V gene (reference sequence). The J segment lost 3 bases and the V segment lost 1 base, leaving 0 bases of the junction unmatched. CDR3 length: 15 residues. In DNA, the CDR3 is TGTGCCAGTAGTATAGCTAGCGGGGGCTACAATGAGCAGTTCTTC. It specifies CASSIASGGYNEQFF.

The rearrangement uses TRBV15 and TRBJ1-4; D gene ambiguous. This CDR3 spans 13 amino acids. The V end lost 5 bases, the J end lost 7 bases, and 11 bases lay between the germline ends. Germline CDR1 and CDR2: LNHNV and YYDKDF (reference sequence). CDR3 sequence: CATSDTGIEKLFF. For the CDR3, the DNA is TGTGCCACCAGCGACACCGGCATTGAAAAACTGTTTTTT. Variable domain in full (rest from reference TRBV15 and TRBJ1-4): DAMVIQNPRYQVTQFGKPVTLSCSQTLNHNVMYWYQQKSSQAPKLLFHYYDKDFNNEADTPDNFQSRRPNTSFCFLDIRSPGLGDTAMYLCATSDTGIEKLFFGSGTQLSVL.

In nucleotides, the CDR3 is TGTGCCAGCACCCTGACAGGGTATGGCTACACCTTC. This codes for CASTLTGYGYTF. The chain joins TRBV6-6 to TRBJ1-2; 7 bases agree with TRBD1. Trimming took 7 bases from V and 5 from J; bases not matched to a gene: 4. The germline CDR1 and CDR2 sequences are MNHNY and SVGAGI (reference sequence). The length of the CDR3 is 12 residues.

This clone was found a few times. The chain recombines TRBV27 with TRBJ1-4, with a tentative D call TRBD1 (5 bases). The V end lost 2 bases, the J end lost 6 bases, and 16 bases lay between the germline ends. Per germline, CDR1 MNHEY and CDR2 SMNVEV (reference sequence). This CDR3 comprises 16 residues. The chain's CDR3 is CASSLGQAGSYEKLFF. The CDR3 DNA reads TGTGCCAGCAGTTTAGGTCAAGCAGGGTCTTATGAAAAACTGTTTTTT.